This TCR beta chain came from a study of T-cell memory formation after mild COVID-19. Looking at the study overall: Each donor largely had its own TCR clusters.

General study findings and limits: Clonal second-wave expansions that peaked on day 37 had unconfirmed SARS-CoV-2 specificity. Pre-infection memory harbored some responding clones, suggesting cross-reactive memory joined.

This clonotype turned up a few times. Antigen: not known. V lost 0 bases and J lost 3, with 6 bases in between. CDR3 length equals 15 residues. Germline V lookup: CDR1 MGHRA, CDR2 YSYEKL. TCRdb independently ran MiXCR on the 5' RACE reads; one entry per CDR3 protein. The sample has about 360,000 distinct CDR3 sequences; approximately 15% are singletons. The chain links TRBV4-1 to TRBJ2-6, with D perhaps matching TRBD2 (6 bases). This sequence was found in a man aged 18 to 30 who had mild COVID-19 (a few samples of this study predate the infection). Cell type and time point are not known. Sequenced material: PBMCs or a T cell subset sorted from them (not recorded which). The CDR3 region is CASSQDGGGANVLTF. For the CDR3, the DNA is TGCGCCAGCAGCCAAGACGGGGGTGGGGCCAACGTCCTGACTTTC.